This TCR beta chain is drawn from a study of cytomegalovirus exposure and HLA in healthy donors. Primers: 60 Vbeta forward and 13 Jbeta reverse. The assay was immunoSEQ multiplex PCR, and TCRdb's table has in-frame clones only and misses some. There are 140,000 to 150,000 clones in the sample; 78% occur only once, and less than 3% lies in the top ten. V was shortened by 1 base and J by 0 bases, with 8 bases between the two germline ends. The CDR3 is 14 amino acids. Sequenced: PBMCs. The TCR sequence derives from a female donor in good health and CMV-seronegative. This sequence joins TRBV5-3 and TRBJ2-7; D is perhaps TRBD2 (5 bases). TRBV5-3 is classed as an ORF, of uncertain function. For the CDR3, the DNA is TGTGCCAGAAGCTTGAGGAGGACCTCCTACGAGCAGTACTTC. It specifies CARSLRRTSYEQYF.